The rows below give T cell receptor beta chains drawn from one sample of a study of cytomegalovirus exposure and HLA in healthy donors. This table comes from immunoSEQ multiplex PCR, and its TCRdb copy is limited to in-frame clones, with some not included. The data contain 100,000 to 150,000 clones, roughly 89% of them seen just once; the ten biggest clones take up around 1.1%. Sequenced sample: PBMCs. These receptors were collected from a woman between 18 and 29 years old in good health and CMV-seronegative. Each CDR3 is given without its conserved first and last residue. The order of the fields is V gene, D gene, CDR3 protein. D genes are given only for firm matches.

V: TRBV5-1
D: TRBD1
CDR3: ASSDAKGANTEAF

V: TRBV30
D: TRBD1
CDR3: AWEKTGETKAF

V: TRBV27
D: TRBD1
CDR3: ASSYGQGIGYT

V: TRBV5-6
D: -
CDR3: ASRVDRMNTEAF

V: TRBV6-5
D: TRBD1
CDR3: ASSADRADGNTIY

V: TRBV6-1
D: TRBD1
CDR3: ASTATGDVSEAF

V: TRBV30
D: TRBD2
CDR3: AWSVQRTSGRASYEQY

V: TRBV7-2
D: -
CDR3: ASSSPGEIPDSHQPQH

V: TRBV28
D: -
CDR3: ASSGGRSEAF

V: TRBV11-2
D: -
CDR3: ASSTVKGGAPANYGYT

V: TRBV30
D: -
CDR3: AWSLSGGTFTEAF

V: TRBV28
D: TRBD1
CDR3: ASSSGQGRQPQH

V: TRBV7-2
D: -
CDR3: ASSLDREGGYT

V: TRBV18
D: -
CDR3: ASSPLREAPAF

V: TRBV12-5
D: TRBD1
CDR3: ASGFTPGQGPIEAF

V: TRBV7-2
D: TRBD2
CDR3: ASSLTSGSNEQF

V: TRBV5-1
D: TRBD1
CDR3: ASSLEGRGNEAF

V: TRBV6-4
D: TRBD1
CDR3: ASSGGTENTEAF

V: TRBV28
D: TRBD1
CDR3: ASSSGQGNQPQH

V: TRBV28
D: TRBD1
CDR3: AGAGTANLMNTEAF

V: TRBV13
D: -
CDR3: ASRGEGAYEQY

V: TRBV7-8
D: TRBD2
CDR3: ASSTRGPAGGETQY

V: TRBV18
D: -
CDR3: ASSREQGAGYT

V: TRBV28
D: TRBD1
CDR3: ASRTAGTGVRTEAF

V: TRBV30
D: -
CDR3: AWSPLTEAF

V: TRBV2
D: -
CDR3: ASDTATQY

V: TRBV5-1
D: TRBD1
CDR3: ASSLGQGGTDTQY

V: TRBV28
D: -
CDR3: ASRSGGNGYT

V: TRBV27
D: -
CDR3: ASSLNRAPGELF

V: TRBV27
D: TRBD2
CDR3: ASSLIRRLAGSNIQY

V: TRBV11-2
D: TRBD1
CDR3: ASSFGDRGSYGYT

V: TRBV7-6
D: -
CDR3: ASSLDSRGRYPNYEQY

V: TRBV10-2
D: -
CDR3: ASSLSPNTEAF

V: TRBV27
D: TRBD1
CDR3: ASSLEDRGGGSPLH

V: TRBV21-1
D: -
CDR3: ASSKLRGTIGGYT